One sample yielded the 4 T cell receptor beta chains listed below, sequenced in a study of T-cell reconstitution after alpha-beta-depleted transplantation in children. Using unique molecular identifiers, the investigators prepared the TCRbeta library. Using its own MiXCR run on the PCR reads, TCRdb lists one record per CDR3 protein. The profile shows hundreds of thousands of distinct CDR3 sequences, about 24% of them singletons. Material: PBMCs, mostly from graft donor cells, obtained 360 days after TCRalphabeta/CD19-depleted stem cell transplant. The receptor set was obtained from a female patient between 2 and 15 years old who had a stem cell transplant for congenital amegakaryocytic thrombocytopenia, so the T cells may come from the graft donor.

This clonotype was picked up a small number of times. The junction and the germline gene differ at one end; a read error may be behind it. The chain combines TRBV6-5 with TRBJ1-1; 7 bases fit TRBD1. The CDR3 has 16 amino acids. CDR1 and CDR2 (germline): MNHEY, SVGAGI. The CDR3 DNA is TGTGCCAGCACTTACTCCCCGACAGGGACCAACACTGAAGCTTTCTTT. This codes for CASTYSPTGTNTEAFF.

This clonotype was seen a few times. A read error may account for a junction end that differs from germline. The chain uses TRBV29-1 and TRBJ2-7; 7 bases line up with TRBD1. The CDR3 consists of 14 residues. CDR1 is SQVTM, CDR2 ANQGSEA, per germline. For the CDR3, the DNA is TGCAGCGTGGAAGGGGGCACGGGGAACTACGAGCAGTACTTC. Its protein product is CSVEGGTGNYEQYF.

In this sample, this clonotype turned up a few times. The rearrangement joins TRBV12-3 or TRBV12-4 to TRBJ1-1, with a tentative D call TRBD1 (6 bases). Trimming took off 6 bases at V and 1 base at J, with 12 bases between the two ends. The CDR3 has 14 amino acids. The CDR3 coding sequence is TGTGCCAGCAGCTGGGGGGGGCCGAACACTGAAGCTTTCTTT. Its protein is CASSWGGPNTEAFF.

The genes are TRBV28 and TRBJ2-7; no clear D. The CDR3 consists of 15 residues. In germline, CDR1 is MDHEN, CDR2 SYDVKM. V was cut by 5 bases and J by 1 base, with 15 bases left in between. The CDR3 loop is CASSPHLRVSYEQYF. In nucleotides, the CDR3 is TGTGCCAGCAGTCCACACCTCCGGGTTTCCTACGAGCAGTACTTC.